These 18 T cell receptor beta chains originate from one sample sequenced in a study of cytomegalovirus exposure and HLA in healthy donors. Amplification used 60 Vbeta primers and 13 Jbeta primers. The data were produced by immunoSEQ multiplex PCR, yet TCRdb's version contains in-frame clones alone and is incomplete. The table includes about 150,000 clones, over 60% detected once. Specimen: PBMCs. These receptor sequences come from a middle-aged man in good health and CMV-seronegative.

This clone was seen more than once but under ten times. This chain links TRBV5-4 with TRBJ1-1; tentative D call: TRBD1 (6 bases). The CDR3 has 13 residues. V lost 2 bases and J 8 bases, leaving 13 bases between the germline ends. In germline, CDR1 is SGHNT, CDR2 YYREEE (reference sequence). DNA for the CDR3: TGTGCCAGCAGCTTAGGGGGAAGAAACGAAGCTTTCTTT. It codes for CASSLGGRNEAFF.

This clone has only a few counts. The gene calls are TRBV5-1 and TRBJ2-7; 8 bases are shared with TRBD2. The CDR3 is 14 amino acids. Unmatched junction bases numbered 8, after V lost 2 bases and J lost 7 bases. Germline lookup yields CDR1 SGHRS and CDR2 YFSETQ. CDR3 sequence (DNA): TGCGCCAGCAGCTTTAGCGGGGAGCCTGGGGAGCAGTACTTC. It yields the protein CASSFSGEPGEQYF. The full variable domain, with the rest looked up from reference TRBV5-1 and TRBJ2-7, is KAGVTQTPRYLIKTRGQQVTLSCSPISGHRSVSWYQQTPGQGLQFLFEYFSETQRNKGNFPGRFSGRQFSNSRSEMNVSTLELGDSALYLCASSFSGEPGEQYFGPGTRLTVT.

There are a few counts of this clone. In DNA form, the CDR3 reads TGTGCCAGCAGTAGTAATGACAGGGGGTTGTCCTACGAGCAGTACTTC. This encodes CASSSNDRGLSYEQYF. This chain joins TRBV27 and TRBJ2-7, with TRBD1 identical over 9 bases. The CDR3 contains 16 residues. V was pared by 5 bases and J by 1 base, with 9 bases of the junction left unmatched. The germline CDR1 and CDR2 sequences are MNHEY and SMNVEV (reference sequence).

Remarks on this clone: Germline is not matched at one junction end, which may reflect a read error. This chain joins TRBV30 and TRBJ1-6; 7 bases match TRBD1. The CDR3 sequence is 16 residues long. Looked up from germline, CDR1 is GTSNPN and CDR2 is SVGIG (reference sequence). The CDR3 nucleotides read TGTGCCTGGAGGAACCCCAAGACAGGGTTTAAGTCACCCCTCAACTTT. This sequence encodes CAWRNPKTGFKSPLNF.

This chain connects TRBV6-1 to TRBJ2-7; 11 nucleotides line up with TRBD1. Germline lookup yields CDR1 MNHNS and CDR2 SASEGT. CDR3 size: 14 residues. V gave up 7 bases and J gave up 4 bases; unmatched junction bases: 6. This chain's CDR3 is CASKPGTGGYEQYF. The CDR3 DNA is TGTGCCAGCAAACCCGGGACAGGGGGTTACGAGCAGTACTTC.

The chain recombines TRBV27 with TRBJ2-7; 12 bases map to TRBD1. The CDR3 contains 12 residues. Unmatched junction bases numbered 5, after V lost 10 bases and J lost 7 bases. Germline assignment: CDR1 MNHEY and CDR2 SMNVEV (reference sequence). DNA for the CDR3: TGTGCCACCGGGACAGGGGGCCGGGAGCAGTACTTC. It encodes CATGTGGREQYF.

The sample holds one count of this clone. The chain employs TRBV6-6 and TRBJ2-3, with 9 nucleotides matching TRBD1. The germline gives CDR1 MNHNY, CDR2 SVGAGI (reference sequence). The junction had 5 bases not matched to a gene; V was cut back by 6 bases and J by 1 base. The CDR3 runs 15 residues. The DNA for the CDR3 is TGTGCCAGCAGGCCGGGACAGGGCCGCACAGATACGCAGTATTTT. As protein: CASRPGQGRTDTQYF.

This clone was picked up one time. The rearrangement uses TRBV7-3 and TRBJ2-2; D unresolved. Per germline, CDR1 SGHTA and CDR2 FQGTGA. This CDR3 comprises 16 residues. With 2 bases removed from V and 1 base from J, the gap between germline ends came to 11 bases. CDR3 coding DNA: TGTGCCAGCAGCTTATCCCCCTCCGGGAACACCGGGGAGCTGTTTTTT. It codes for CASSLSPSGNTGELFF.

This chain joins TRBV5-1 and TRBJ1-2; D gene ambiguous. CDR1 and CDR2 (germline): SGHRS, YFSETQ. The CDR3 is 15 amino acids. The germline V and J ends were trimmed by 4 bases and 8 bases, with 21 bases remaining between them. The CDR3, as DNA: TGCGCCAGCAGCCTCACCCCTCCCGAGCCGTGGGGCTACACCTTC. This translates into CASSLTPPEPWGYTF.

This clone was seen only a few times. The genes are TRBV28 and TRBJ2-7; 13 nucleotides align to TRBD2. V lost 5 bases, J lost 3 bases, and 4 bases stayed unmatched. CDR1 and CDR2 from the germline V gene are MDHEN and SYDVKM. The CDR3 loop spans 15 amino acids. The CDR3 coding sequence is TGTGCCAGCAGTACTAGCGGGAGGGCCTACTACGAGCAGTACTTC. It is translated as CASSTSGRAYYEQYF.

There are a few counts of this clone. The chain has TRBV14 and TRBJ1-4, with TRBD1 matching over 7 bases. Looked up from germline, CDR1 is SGHDN and CDR2 is FVKESK. This CDR3 contains 13 residues. The ends lost 5 bases at V and 7 bases at J; junction bases unmatched: 4. CDR3 in amino acids: CASSRGQLEKLFF. CDR3 DNA sequence: TGTGCCAGCAGCAGGGGACAGCTTGAAAAACTGTTTTTT.

Here the CDR3 DNA reads TGTGCCAGCAGCCCACAGGGCTCCTACGAGCAGTACTTC. Protein: CASSPQGSYEQYF. The chain has TRBV5-6 and TRBJ2-7, with a weak D call TRBD1 (6 bases). Germline V gene lookup returns CDR1 SGHDT and CDR2 YYEEEE. The CDR3 has 13 residues. The V end lost 4 bases, the J end lost 0 bases, and 8 bases lay between the germline ends.

This clone was seen more than once but under ten times. The chain couples TRBV7-2 to TRBJ2-7; 7 bases map to TRBD2. After removal of 1 base from V and 7 bases from J, the junction contained 13 bases not matched to a gene. This CDR3 spans 16 amino acids. The germline V gene encodes CDR1 SGHTA and CDR2 FQGNSA. This chain's CDR3 is CASSLVWTRGPGEQYF. The CDR3 bases are TGTGCCAGCAGCTTAGTTTGGACTAGAGGGCCGGGGGAGCAGTACTTC.

The chain combines TRBV11-3 with TRBJ2-2; 7 bases fit TRBD1. The CDR3 contains 14 residues. With 5 bases clipped from V and 5 bases from J, the junction kept 5 bases outside the gene matches. Germline V lookup: CDR1 SGHNT, CDR2 YENEEA. CDR3 region: CASSLQGWTGELFF. The DNA for the CDR3 is TGTGCCAGCAGCCTACAGGGGTGGACCGGGGAGCTGTTTTTT. Together with reference TRBV11-3 and TRBJ2-2, the CDR3 gives the full variable domain: EAGVVQSPRYKIIEKKQPVAFWCNPISGHNTLYWYLQNLGQGPELLIRYENEEAVDDSQLPKDRFSAERLKGVDSTLKIQPAELGDSAVYLCASSLQGWTGELFFGEGSRLTVL.

The rearrangement links TRBV5-4 to TRBJ2-7, with D perhaps matching TRBD1 (6 bases). CDR3 length: 13 amino acids. Trimming pared 4 bases from V and 1 base from J, leaving 9 bases between. Per germline, CDR1 SGHNT and CDR2 YYREEE (reference sequence). CDR3 DNA sequence: TGTGCCAGCAGCCCGGGACATTCCTACGAGCAGTACTTC. Residues: CASSPGHSYEQYF.

A few counts support this clone. The chain couples TRBV6-1 to TRBJ1-4; 10 nucleotides line up with TRBD1. Per the germline V gene, CDR1 is MNHNS and CDR2 is SASEGT. V gave up 1 base and J gave up 3 bases; unmatched junction bases: 8. The CDR3 extends over 18 amino acids. The chain's CDR3 is CASSEVGTGDLANEKLFF. The CDR3 coding sequence is TGTGCCAGCAGTGAAGTCGGGACAGGGGACTTGGCTAATGAAAAACTGTTTTTT.

The gene calls are TRBV5-6 and TRBJ1-2; D not certain. Germline CDR1 SGHDT, CDR2 YYEEEE. The CDR3 contains 15 residues. Trimming took off 0 bases at V and 3 bases at J, with 12 bases between the two ends. CDR3 amino acids: CASSLERRVDYGYTF. The CDR3 DNA is TGTGCCAGCAGCTTGGAGCGGCGGGTGGACTATGGCTACACCTTC.

The chain couples TRBV10-1 to TRBJ1-4; D uncertain. The CDR3 is 17 residues long. V gave up 6 bases and J gave up 1 base, with 18 bases separating them. Per germline, CDR1 WNHNN and CDR2 SYGVQD (reference sequence). The CDR3 DNA sequence: TGCGCCAGCAGGCGGGGAGTACTACCTAAAACTAATGAAAAACTGTTTTTT. Its translation is CASRRGVLPKTNEKLFF.